The subject of this entry is one T cell receptor (beta chain). Its specificity is not known. This record comes from a study of regulatory T cells in long-lasting Graves disease. Trimming shortened V by 4 bases and J by 1 base, and 18 bases separated the two germline ends. This CDR3 is built from 17 residues. CDR1 SGHRS and CDR2 YFSETQ come from the germline V gene. The time point: persistent/refractory GD, antithyroid drugs over 5 years with positive TRAb. Researchers made the TCR library from RNA that was extracted from PBMCs. The study's findings and limits: Persistent disease samples used TRBV28, TRBJ1-2 and TRBJ2-5 preferentially.

Through Arm-PCR of CDR3 regions and iRepertoire HTBI primers, TCR beta libraries were built. Using its own MiXCR run on the multiplex PCR reads, TCRdb lists one record per CDR3 protein. Of under 450,000 distinct CDR3 sequences listed, around 20% are singletons. The clonotype originates from a female donor with Graves disease. The sequencing here drew on peripheral blood mononuclear cells (PBMCs), taken when the disease was refractory, from a patient treated with antithyroid drugs. The rearrangement links TRBV5-1 to TRBJ2-4, with D hard to call. The CDR3 coding sequence is TGCGCCAGCAGCCTGCCCCAGGTCGGTAGCGCCAAAAACATTCAGTACTTC. It is translated as CASSLPQVGSAKNIQYF.